This T cell receptor (beta chain) was documented in a study of blood T cell repertoires in COVID-19 (dated by TCRdb to 2018 to 2021). Background for the entire study: Samples covering the acute and convalescent phases of COVID-19 were provided by collaborators in the United States, Italy and Spain. The repertoires were released in a freely available public database meant as a resource for research on the immune response to SARS-CoV-2. Nearly every sample came with metadata listing a de-identified subject ID, COVID-19 status, age in years and sex. Deeply sampled blood TCRbeta repertoires from subjects exposed to, actively infected with, or recovered from COVID-19 were included in the dataset. The prospective study material was composed of cDNA or gDNA derived from T cells, B-cell-depleted T cells, or PBMCs. The samples were drawn from two sources: the first 160 participants of the ongoing ImmuneRACE study, and 1,000 to 1,500 subjects contributed by 6 global collaborators. HLA class I and class II types, where available, came from metadata supplied by the sample provider rather than from assay-based typing. General conclusions and limits of the study: Clinical and demographic metadata were provided uncurated, with the amount varying by source and participant.

Relative to germline, V is 6 bases shorter and J is 6 bases shorter, with 11 bases between their ends. The germline V gene provides CDR1 SGHVS and CDR2 FQNEAQ. The CDR3, cysteine through phenylalanine, is 13 amino acids long. Here the CDR3 DNA is all that survives: 39 bases in frame from base 1. The count of this clone is one. The antigen it binds to is not known. No clone much larger than this one lies a single base away; base qualities are absent. TCRbeta CDR3 regions were amplified from genomic DNA using the immunoSEQ Assay, a bias-controlled multiplex PCR. In the source study's methods: Nucleated cell counts per sample were estimated from amplification of reference gene primers within the assay. To quantify the absolute abundance of each unique TCRbeta CDR3 rearrangement, sequence reads were collapsed and filtered. For each sample, productive Simpson clonality was calculated by taking the square root of Simpson's diversity index across productive rearrangements. This immuneACCESS table, as held by TCRdb, lists in-frame sequences with V and J called but not all clones. Of the missing ones, under half trace to an unresolved V gene in checked studies; the others have no known cause. V and J calls and clone size are those listed in that table; D and trimming were worked out from the DNA. This sample gives about 170,000 clones in total; about 90% of them show up just once. Around 1.3% of the sample lies in the top ten.

Participants in the prospective study were enrolled through a virtual design, were aged roughly 18 to 95 years, and lived in 24 United States geographic areas. Cohort assignment in the prospective study relied on participant-reported clinical history from a screening survey and a study questionnaire. In the prospective study, mobile phlebotomists collected whole blood, serum and a nasopharyngeal or oropharyngeal swab from each participant. Additional blood draws and questionnaires over an approximately 2-month period could optionally be provided by prospective study participants. Before DNA extraction, blood samples from the prospective study were shipped at room temperature or frozen.

Specimen: PBMCs or T cells enriched from blood (not recorded which). This receptor was taken from a human donor with acute COVID-19. The donor label of this sample is uncertain. Recombination linked TRBV7-8 to TRBJ1-4; matching of 6 bases hints at TRBD1 as the D gene. The CDR3 protein sequence reads: CASRQGSYEKLFF. The nucleotide sequence is TGTGCCAGCAGGCAGGGGTCCTATGAAAAACTGTTTTTT.